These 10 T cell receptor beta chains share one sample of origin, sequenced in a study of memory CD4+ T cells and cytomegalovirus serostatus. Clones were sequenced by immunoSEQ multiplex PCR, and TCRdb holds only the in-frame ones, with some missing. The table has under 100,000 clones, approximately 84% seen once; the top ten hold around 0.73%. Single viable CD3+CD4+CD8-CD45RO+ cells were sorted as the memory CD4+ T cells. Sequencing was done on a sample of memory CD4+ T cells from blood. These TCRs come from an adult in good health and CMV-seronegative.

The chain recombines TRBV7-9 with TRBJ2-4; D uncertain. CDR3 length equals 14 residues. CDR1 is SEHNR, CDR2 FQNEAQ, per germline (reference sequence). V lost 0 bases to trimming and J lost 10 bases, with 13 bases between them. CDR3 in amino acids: CASSLASDANIQYF. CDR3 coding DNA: TGTGCCAGCAGCTTAGCCTCGGATGCGAATATTCAGTACTTC.

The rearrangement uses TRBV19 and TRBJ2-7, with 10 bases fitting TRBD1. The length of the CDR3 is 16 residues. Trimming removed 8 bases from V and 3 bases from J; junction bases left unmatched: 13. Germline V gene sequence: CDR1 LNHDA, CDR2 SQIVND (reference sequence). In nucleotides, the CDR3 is TGTGCCAGTTCGCCAATGGGGGACAGGGGACACTACGAGCAGTACTTC. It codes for CASSPMGDRGHYEQYF.

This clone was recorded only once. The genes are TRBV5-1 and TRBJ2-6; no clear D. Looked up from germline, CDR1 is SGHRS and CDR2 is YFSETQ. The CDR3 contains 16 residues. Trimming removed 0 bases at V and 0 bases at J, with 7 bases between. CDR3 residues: CASSLDLASGANVLTF. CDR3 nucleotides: TGCGCCAGCAGCTTGGATTTGGCCTCTGGGGCCAACGTCCTGACTTTC.

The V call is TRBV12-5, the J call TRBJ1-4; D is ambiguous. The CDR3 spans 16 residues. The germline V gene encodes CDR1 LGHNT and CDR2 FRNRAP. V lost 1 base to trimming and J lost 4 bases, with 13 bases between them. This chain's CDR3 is CASGLGTPMNNEKLFF. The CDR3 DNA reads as TGTGCTAGTGGTTTGGGCACTCCTATGAATAATGAAAAACTGTTTTTT.

CDR3 in DNA: TGCGCCAGTGGGACAGGGAGCTCCTATAATTCACCCCTCCACTTT. This encodes CASGTGSSYNSPLHF. The J gene is TRBJ1-6, the V gene TRBV23-1; 9 bases fit TRBD1. TRBV23-1 belongs to the ORF category, with a function that is uncertain. CDR3 length equals 15 residues. J was trimmed by 0 bases and V by 9 bases; bases with no gene match: 3.

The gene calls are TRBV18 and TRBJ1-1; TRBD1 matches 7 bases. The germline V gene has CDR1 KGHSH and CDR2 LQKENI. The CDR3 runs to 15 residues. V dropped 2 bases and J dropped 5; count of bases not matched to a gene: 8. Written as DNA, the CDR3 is TGTGCCAGCTCACCAGGGCAGGGGGGATGGACTGAAGCTTTCTTT. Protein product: CASSPGQGGWTEAFF.

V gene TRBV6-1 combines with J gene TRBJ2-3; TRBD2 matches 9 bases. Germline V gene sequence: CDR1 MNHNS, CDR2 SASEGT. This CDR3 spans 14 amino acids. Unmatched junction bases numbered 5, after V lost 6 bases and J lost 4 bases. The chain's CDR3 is CASRVAGEADTQYF. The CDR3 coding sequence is TGTGCCAGCAGGGTAGCGGGGGAAGCAGATACGCAGTATTTT.

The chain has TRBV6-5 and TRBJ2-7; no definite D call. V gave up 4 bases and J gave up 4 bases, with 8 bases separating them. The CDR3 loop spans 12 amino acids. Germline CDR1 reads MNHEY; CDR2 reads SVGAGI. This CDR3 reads CASSSEPYEQYF. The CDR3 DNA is TGTGCCAGCAGTTCAGAACCATACGAGCAGTACTTC.

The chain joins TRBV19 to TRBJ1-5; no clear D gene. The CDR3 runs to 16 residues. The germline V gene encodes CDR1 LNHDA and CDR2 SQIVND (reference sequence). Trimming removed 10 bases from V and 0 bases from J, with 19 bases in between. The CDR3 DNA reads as TGTGCCACCTCGGACCCGGCCCTCTATAGCAATCAGCCCCAGCATTTT. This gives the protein CATSDPALYSNQPQHF.

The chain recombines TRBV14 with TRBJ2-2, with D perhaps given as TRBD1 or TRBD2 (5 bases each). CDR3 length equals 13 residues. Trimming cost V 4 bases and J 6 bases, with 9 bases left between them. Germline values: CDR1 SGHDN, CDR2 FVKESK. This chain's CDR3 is CASSLWDAGELFF. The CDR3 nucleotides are TGTGCCAGCAGCCTATGGGACGCCGGGGAGCTGTTTTTT.